The clone carrying this TCR beta chain was seen a single time. This entry belongs to a study of blood T cell repertoires in COVID-19. Background on the study: The samples span acute and convalescent COVID-19 from the United States, Italy and Spain. Sources were T cells, B-cell-depleted T cells, or PBMCs; the material itself was cDNA or gDNA.

In the authors' workflow: Quantification of nucleated cells was approximated via reference gene primer amplification. Data came from immunoSEQ multiplex PCR; TCRdb stores just in-frame clones and leaves some out. The V and J calls and the clone size are those of that table, but D and trimming were determined from the DNA. In the table there are fewer than 75,000 clones, 65% to 85% of which are singletons. Material: peripheral blood. The TCR was taken from a human donor in a cohort sampled during active COVID-19.

CDR3 in DNA: TGTGCCAGCAGCCCCCGGACAGGGGGCAGGTTTAACTATGGCTACACCTTC. Its protein is CASSPRTGGRFNYGYTF. The chain uses TRBV11-3 and TRBJ1-2, with TRBD1 matching 11 bases. The CDR3 covers 17 residues. V shed 5 bases, J shed 1 base, and the junction held 9 bases outside the gene matches. The germline V gene has CDR1 SGHNT and CDR2 YENEEA.